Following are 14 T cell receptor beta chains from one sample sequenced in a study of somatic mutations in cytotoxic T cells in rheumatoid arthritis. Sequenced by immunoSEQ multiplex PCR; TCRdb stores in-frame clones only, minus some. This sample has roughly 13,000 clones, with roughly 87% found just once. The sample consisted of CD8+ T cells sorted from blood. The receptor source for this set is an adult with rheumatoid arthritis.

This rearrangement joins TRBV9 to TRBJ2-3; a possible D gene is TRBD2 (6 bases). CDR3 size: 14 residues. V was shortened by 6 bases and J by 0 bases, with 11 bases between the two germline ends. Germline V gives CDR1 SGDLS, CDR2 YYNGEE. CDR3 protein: CASTRRASTDTQYF. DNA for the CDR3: TGTGCCAGCACCCGGAGGGCTAGCACAGATACGCAGTATTTT.

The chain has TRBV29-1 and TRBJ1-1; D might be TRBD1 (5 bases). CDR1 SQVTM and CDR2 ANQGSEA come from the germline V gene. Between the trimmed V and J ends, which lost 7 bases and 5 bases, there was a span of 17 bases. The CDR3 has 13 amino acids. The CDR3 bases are TGCAGCGCCGGGTTCGGGGAGGGGACTGAAGCTTTCTTT. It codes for CSAGFGEGTEAFF. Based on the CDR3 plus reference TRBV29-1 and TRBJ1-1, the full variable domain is SAVISQKPSRDICQRGTSLTIQCQVDSQVTMMFWYRQQPGQSLTLIATANQGSEATYESGFVIDKFPISRPNLTFSTLTVSNMSPEDSSIYLCSAGFGEGTEAFFGQGTRLTVV.

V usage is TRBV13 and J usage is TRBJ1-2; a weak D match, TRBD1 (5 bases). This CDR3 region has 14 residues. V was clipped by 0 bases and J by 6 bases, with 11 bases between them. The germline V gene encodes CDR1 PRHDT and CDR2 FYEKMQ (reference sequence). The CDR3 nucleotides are TGTGCCAGCAGCTTAGGTCGGGGGTCTGATGGCTACACCTTC. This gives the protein CASSLGRGSDGYTF. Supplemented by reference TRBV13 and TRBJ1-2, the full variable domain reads AAGVIQSPRHLIKEKRETATLKCYPIPRHDTVYWYQQGPGQDPQFLISFYEKMQSDKGSIPDRFSAQQFSDYHSELNMSSLELGDSALYFCASSLGRGSDGYTFGSGTRLTVV.

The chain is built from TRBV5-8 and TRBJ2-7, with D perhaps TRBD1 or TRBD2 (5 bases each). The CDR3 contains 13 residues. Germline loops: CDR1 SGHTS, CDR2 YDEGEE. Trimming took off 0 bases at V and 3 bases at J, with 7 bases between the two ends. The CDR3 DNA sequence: TGTGCCAGCAGCTTGGAGGGGAGCTACGAGCAGTACTTC. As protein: CASSLEGSYEQYF.

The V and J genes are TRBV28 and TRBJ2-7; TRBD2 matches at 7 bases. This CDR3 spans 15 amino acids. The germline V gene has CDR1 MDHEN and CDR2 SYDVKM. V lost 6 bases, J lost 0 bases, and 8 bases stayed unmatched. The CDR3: CASRPGLAASYEQYF. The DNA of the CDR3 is TGTGCCAGCAGGCCCGGGCTAGCGGCCTCCTACGAGCAGTACTTC.

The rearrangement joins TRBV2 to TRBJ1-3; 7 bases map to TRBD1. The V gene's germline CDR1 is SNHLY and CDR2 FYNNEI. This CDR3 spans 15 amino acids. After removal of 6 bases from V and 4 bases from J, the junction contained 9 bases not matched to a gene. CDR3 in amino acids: CASRETGDSGNTIYF. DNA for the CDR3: TGTGCCAGCAGGGAAACAGGGGATTCCGGAAACACCATATATTTT.

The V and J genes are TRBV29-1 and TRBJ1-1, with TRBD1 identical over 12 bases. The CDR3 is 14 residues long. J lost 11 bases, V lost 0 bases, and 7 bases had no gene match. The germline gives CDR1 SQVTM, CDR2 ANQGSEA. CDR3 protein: CSVEDSGQGAGAFF. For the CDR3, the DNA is TGCAGCGTTGAAGATTCGGGACAGGGGGCAGGGGCTTTCTTT.

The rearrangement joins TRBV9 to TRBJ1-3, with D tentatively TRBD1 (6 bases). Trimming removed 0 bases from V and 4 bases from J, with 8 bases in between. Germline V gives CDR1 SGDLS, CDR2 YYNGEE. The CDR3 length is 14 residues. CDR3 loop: CASSVAGDGNTIYF. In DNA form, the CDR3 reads TGTGCCAGCAGCGTAGCAGGGGACGGAAACACCATATATTTT. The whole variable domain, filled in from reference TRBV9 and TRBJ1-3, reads DSGVTQTPKHLITATGQRVTLRCSPRSGDLSVYWYQQSLDQGLQFLIQYYNGEERAKGNILERFSAQQFPDLHSELNLSSLELGDSALYFCASSVAGDGNTIYFGEGSWLTVV.

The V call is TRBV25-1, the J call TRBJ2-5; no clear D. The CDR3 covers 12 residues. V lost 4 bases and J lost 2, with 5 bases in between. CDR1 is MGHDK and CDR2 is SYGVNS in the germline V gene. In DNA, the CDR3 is TGTGCCAGCAGTGTCCTTCAAGAGACCCAGTACTTC. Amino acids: CASSVLQETQYF. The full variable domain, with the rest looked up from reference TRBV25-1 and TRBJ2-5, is EADIYQTPRYLVIGTGKKITLECSQTMGHDKMYWYQQDPGMELHLIHYSYGVNSTEKGDLSSESTVSRIRTEHFPLTLESARPSHTSQYLCASSVLQETQYFGPGTRLLVL.

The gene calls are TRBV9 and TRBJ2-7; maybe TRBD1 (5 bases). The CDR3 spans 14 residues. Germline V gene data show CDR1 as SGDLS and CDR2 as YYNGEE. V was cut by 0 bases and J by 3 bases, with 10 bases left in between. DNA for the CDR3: TGTGCCAGCAGCGTAGCCAGTCAGGGCTACGAGCAGTACTTC. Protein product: CASSVASQGYEQYF.

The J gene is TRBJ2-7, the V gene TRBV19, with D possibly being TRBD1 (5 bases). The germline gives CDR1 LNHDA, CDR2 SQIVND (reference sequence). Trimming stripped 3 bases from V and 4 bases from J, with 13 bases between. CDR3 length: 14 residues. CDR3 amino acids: CASSIAREQYEQYF. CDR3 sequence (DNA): TGTGCCAGTAGTATTGCCAGGGAACAGTACGAGCAGTACTTC.

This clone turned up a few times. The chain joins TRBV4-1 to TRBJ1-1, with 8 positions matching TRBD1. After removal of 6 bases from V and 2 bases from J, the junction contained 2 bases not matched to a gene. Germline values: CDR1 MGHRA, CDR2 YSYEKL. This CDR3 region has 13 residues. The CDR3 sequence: CASRDRVNTEAFF. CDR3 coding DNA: TGCGCCAGCAGGGACAGGGTAAACACTGAAGCTTTCTTT.

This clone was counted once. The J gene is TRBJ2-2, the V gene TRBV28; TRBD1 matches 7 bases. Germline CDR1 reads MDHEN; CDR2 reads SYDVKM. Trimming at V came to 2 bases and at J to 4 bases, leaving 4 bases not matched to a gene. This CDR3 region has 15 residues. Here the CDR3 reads CASSLGDRSTGELFF. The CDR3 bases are TGTGCCAGCAGTTTAGGGGACAGATCCACCGGGGAGCTGTTTTTT. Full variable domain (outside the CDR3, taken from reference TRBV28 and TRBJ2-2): DVKVTQSSRYLVKRTGEKVFLECVQDMDHENMFWYRQDPGLGLRLIYFSYDVKMKEKGDIPEGYSVSREKKERFSLILESASTNQTSMYLCASSLGDRSTGELFFGEGSRLTVL.

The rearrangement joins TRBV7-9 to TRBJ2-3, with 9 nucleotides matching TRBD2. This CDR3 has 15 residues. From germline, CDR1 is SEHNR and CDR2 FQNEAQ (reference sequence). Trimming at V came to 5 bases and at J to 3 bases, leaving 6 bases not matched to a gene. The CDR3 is CASSPDSGGTDTQYF. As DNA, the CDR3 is TGTGCCAGCAGCCCCGATAGCGGGGGAACAGATACGCAGTATTTT.